The T cell receptor beta chain under discussion was sequenced for a study of cytomegalovirus exposure and HLA in healthy donors. V was shortened by 3 bases and J by 3 bases, with 14 bases between the two germline ends. Germline CDR1 is SGHAT and CDR2 is FQNNGV. The CDR3 runs to 15 residues. As for this clone: The antigen is undetermined.

The PCR was carried out with 60 Vbeta primers and 13 Jbeta primers. Assay: immunoSEQ multiplex PCR; the TCRdb copy retains only in-frame clones and omits some. The sample consists of 150,000 to 250,000 clones, roughly 78% of them appearing once. Broader study findings: Across donors, presence/absence analyses took sequencing depth to be roughly uniform. An analysis that was carried out later associated approximately 17,000 TCR beta sequences with HLA alleles at 0.05 false discovery rate. An analysis was carried out at a later point. It showed that HLA-associated TCR beta chains were more clonally expanded than equally common non-associated chains. The authors listed 150 to 200 TCR beta chains as cytomegalovirus-associated.

Sequences were obtained from PBMCs. J is TRBJ1-1 and V is TRBV11-2; the D is unclear. The sequence was obtained from a girl aged 10-17 years in good health and CMV-seropositive. The DNA for the CDR3 is TGTGCCAGCAGCTTTAGTAGGCGGGGTGACACTGAAGCTTTCTTT. This sequence encodes CASSFSRRGDTEAFF.